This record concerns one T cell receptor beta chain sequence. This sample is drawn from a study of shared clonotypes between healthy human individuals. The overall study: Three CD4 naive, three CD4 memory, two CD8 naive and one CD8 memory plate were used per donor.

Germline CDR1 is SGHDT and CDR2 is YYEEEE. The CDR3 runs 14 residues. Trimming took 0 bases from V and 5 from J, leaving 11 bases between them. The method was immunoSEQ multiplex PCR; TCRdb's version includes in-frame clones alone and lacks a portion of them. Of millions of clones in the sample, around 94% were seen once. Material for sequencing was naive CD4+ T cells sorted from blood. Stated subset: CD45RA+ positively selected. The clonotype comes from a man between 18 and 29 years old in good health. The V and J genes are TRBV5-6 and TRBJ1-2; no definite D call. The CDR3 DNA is TGTGCCAGCAGCTTGGGAGGGTCAAGATATGGCTACACCTTC. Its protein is CASSLGGSRYGYTF.